Below are 11 T cell receptor beta chains sequenced from a single sample in a study of CD8 T cells in Susac syndrome. After extraction with the RNeasy kit, about 0.45 to 1 ug of the RNA was reverse transcribed using random hexamers. TCRdb called the immunoSEQ multiplex PCR reads again in MiXCR, with one record for every CDR3 protein. The top ten hold more than 0.075% of the sample, which has 100,000 to 150,000 distinct CDR3 sequences, more than 90% seen once. Sequenced input: CD4+ T cells from PBMCs. The receptor set was obtained from a human donor in good health.

The CDR3 DNA reads TGTGCCAGCAGCTCTAGCGGGACTGCCCGGGTCGGGGAGCTGTTTTTT. Translation gives CASSSSGTARVGELFF. This chain uses TRBV7-2 with TRBJ2-2; 9 bases are shared with TRBD2. The V segment lost 4 bases and the J segment 7 bases; nucleotides outside the gene matches: 10. Germline V gene sequence: CDR1 SGHTA, CDR2 FQGNSA. CDR3 size: 16 residues. The full variable domain, in which reference TRBV7-2 and TRBJ2-2 provide the parts outside the CDR3, is GAGVSQSPSNKVTEKGKDVELRCDPISGHTALYWYRQSLGQGLEFLIYFQGNSAPDKSGLPSDRFSAERTGGSVSTLTIQRTQQEDSAVYLCASSSSGTARVGELFFGEGSRLTVL.

This clonotype was observed once. This rearrangement joins TRBV20-1 to TRBJ2-2, with TRBD1 matching over 7 bases. This CDR3 is built from 16 residues. V dropped 1 base and J dropped 0; count of bases not matched to a gene: 5. Germline V gene sequence: CDR1 DFQATT, CDR2 SNEGSKA (reference sequence). CDR3 sequence reads: CSARGTGTANTGELFF. CDR3 nucleotide sequence: TGCAGTGCTAGAGGTACCGGGACAGCGAACACCGGGGAGCTGTTTTTT.

The chain couples TRBV6-2 or TRBV6-3 to TRBJ2-7; D tentatively fits TRBD1 or TRBD2 (5 bases each). Trimming left V 5 bases short and J 3 bases short, with 17 bases between. The CDR3 totals 15 residues. Germline-derived CDR1 and CDR2 are MNHEY and SVGEGT. The CDR3 nucleotides are TGTGCCAGCAGTGAGGGGTCGACAGTTCTCTACGAGCAGTACTTC. It is translated as CASSEGSTVLYEQYF.

The CDR3 coding sequence is TGTGCCAGCAGCCAAGGACAGGGTTGGTACGAGCAGTACTTC. Translation gives CASSQGQGWYEQYF. The rearrangement uses TRBV3-1 and TRBJ2-7, with 7 bases matching TRBD1. The CDR3 covers 14 residues. V dropped 1 base and J dropped 4; count of bases not matched to a gene: 4. Germline loops: CDR1 LGHDT, CDR2 YNNKEL (reference sequence).

V gene TRBV6-5 combines with J gene TRBJ1-2, with 10 bases fitting TRBD1. V trimming: 11 bases; J trimming: 4 bases; junction bases outside the gene matches: 7. This CDR3 spans 13 amino acids. CDR1 is MNHEY, CDR2 SVGAGI, per germline. The CDR3 loop reads CAAGTGDGYGYTF. The CDR3, as DNA: TGTGCCGCCGGGACAGGGGATGGCTATGGCTACACCTTC.

The CDR3 region is CATQWGVGTGELFF. Here the CDR3 DNA reads TGTGCCACACAATGGGGAGTTGGGACCGGGGAGCTGTTTTTT. The rearrangement links TRBV12-3 or TRBV12-4 to TRBJ2-2; tentative D call: TRBD2 (5 bases). CDR3 length: 14 amino acids. Trimming cost V 10 bases and J 5 bases, with 17 bases left between them.

The V call is TRBV5-1, the J call TRBJ2-4; possibly TRBD2 for D (5 bases). The CDR3 length is 14 residues. The germline V gene has CDR1 SGHRS and CDR2 YFSETQ. V shed 0 bases and J shed 9 bases, with 13 bases lying between them. This CDR3 is CASSLVDSEGIQYF. CDR3 sequence (DNA): TGCGCCAGCAGCTTGGTAGACTCTGAGGGCATTCAGTACTTC.

The chain carries TRBV7-9 and TRBJ2-1, with D perhaps matching TRBD1 (5 bases). V lost 3 bases and J 0 bases, leaving 12 bases between the germline ends. CDR3 length equals 16 residues. Germline V CDR1 and CDR2: SEHNR, FQNEAQ (reference sequence). CDR3 DNA: TGTGCCAGCAGCTTTGCGCAGGGCATCTCCTACAATGAGCAGTTCTTC. It yields the protein CASSFAQGISYNEQFF.

This clonotype was detected only once. This chain links TRBV5-6 with TRBJ2-7; 7 nucleotides line up with TRBD1. The germline V gene encodes CDR1 SGHDT and CDR2 YYEEEE. V was pared by 3 bases and J by 6 bases, with 9 bases of the junction left unmatched. CDR3 length: 14 amino acids. As DNA, the CDR3 is TGTGCCAGCAGCTCGACAGGGTTATTTCTCGAGCAGTACTTC. Protein product: CASSSTGLFLEQYF.

The chain links TRBV30 to TRBJ1-5; TRBD1 agrees at 7 bases. The germline CDR1 and CDR2 sequences are GTSNPN and SVGIG (reference sequence). The CDR3 is 17 amino acids. Germline trimming cut 3 bases from V and 2 bases from J; bases unmatched to any gene: 13. The CDR3: CAWSGTERGRGNQPQHF. The CDR3, as DNA: TGTGCCTGGAGCGGGACAGAGAGGGGGCGCGGCAATCAGCCCCAGCATTTT. Complete variable domain (other parts from reference TRBV30 and TRBJ1-5): SQTIHQWPATLVQPVGSPLSLECTVEGTSNPNLYWYRQAAGRGLQLLFYSVGIGQISSEVPQNLSASRPQDRQFILSSKKLLLSDSGFYLCAWSGTERGRGNQPQHFGDGTRLSIL.

J is TRBJ1-3 and V is TRBV6-2 or TRBV6-3; D ambiguous. Per germline, CDR1 MNHEY and CDR2 SVGEGT. CDR3 size: 12 residues. V was cut by 7 bases and J by 4 bases, with 8 bases left in between. CDR3 amino acids: CASTRNGNTIYF. CDR3 coding DNA: TGTGCCAGCACCCGAAACGGAAACACCATATATTTT.